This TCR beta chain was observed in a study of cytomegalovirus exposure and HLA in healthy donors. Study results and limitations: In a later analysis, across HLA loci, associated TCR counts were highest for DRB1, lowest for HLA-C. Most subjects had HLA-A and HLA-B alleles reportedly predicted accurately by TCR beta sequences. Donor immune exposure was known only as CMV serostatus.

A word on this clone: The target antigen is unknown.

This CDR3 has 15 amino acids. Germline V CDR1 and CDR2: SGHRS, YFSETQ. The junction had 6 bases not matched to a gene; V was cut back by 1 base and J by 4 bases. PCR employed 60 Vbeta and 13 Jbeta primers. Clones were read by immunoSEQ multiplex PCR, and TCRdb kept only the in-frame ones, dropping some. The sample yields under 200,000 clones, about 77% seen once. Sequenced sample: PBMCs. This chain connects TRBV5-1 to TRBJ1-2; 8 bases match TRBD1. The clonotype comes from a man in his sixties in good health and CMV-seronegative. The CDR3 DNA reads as TGCGCCAGCAGCTTGTTCCCAGGGGGCACCTATGGCTACACCTTC. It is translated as CASSLFPGGTYGYTF.